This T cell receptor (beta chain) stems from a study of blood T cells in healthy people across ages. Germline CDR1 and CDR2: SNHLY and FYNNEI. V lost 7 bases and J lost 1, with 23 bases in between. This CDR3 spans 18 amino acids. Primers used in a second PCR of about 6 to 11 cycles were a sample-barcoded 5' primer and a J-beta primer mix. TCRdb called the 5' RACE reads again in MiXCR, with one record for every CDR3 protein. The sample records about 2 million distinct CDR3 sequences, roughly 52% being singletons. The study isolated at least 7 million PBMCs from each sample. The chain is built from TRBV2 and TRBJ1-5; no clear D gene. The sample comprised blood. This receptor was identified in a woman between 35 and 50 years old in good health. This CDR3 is CASTFGRVEGSSNQPQHF. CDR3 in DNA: TGTGCCAGCACCTTCGGGCGGGTTGAGGGAAGCAGCAATCAGCCCCAGCATTTT.